The 7 T cell receptor beta chains presented below share a single source sample, sequenced in a study of T cells after yellow fever vaccination. TCRdb independently ran MiXCR on the 5' RACE reads; one entry per CDR3 protein. The data hold approximately 150,000 distinct CDR3 sequences, with 6.2% observed a single time. The sample here was CD4+ T cells sorted from PBMCs, taken on the day of the first yellow fever vaccination. These receptors were collected from a man younger than 35 who received the YFV17D yellow fever vaccine.

In its sample, this clonotype was seen many times. This sequence joins TRBV3-1 and TRBJ1-1; unclear D gene. Trimming took 3 bases from V and 4 from J, leaving 3 bases between them. Germline CDR1 LGHDT, CDR2 YNNKEL (reference sequence). This CDR3 comprises 11 residues. DNA of the CDR3: TGTGCCAGCAGCCAGGGCACTGAAGCTTTCTTT. It is translated as CASSQGTEAFF.

This clonotype was seen at least ten times. The chain links TRBV9 to TRBJ2-7; 11 bases are a match to TRBD2. Germline values: CDR1 SGDLS, CDR2 YYNGEE. The CDR3 consists of 17 residues. With 4 bases clipped from V and 1 base from J, the junction kept 10 bases outside the gene matches. The CDR3 nucleotides read TGTGCCAGCAGCCCACCACCGGGACTAGCGGTATCCTACGAGCAGTACTTC. Residues: CASSPPPGLAVSYEQYF.

This clonotype showed up just a few times. J is TRBJ2-7 and V is TRBV13; perhaps D is TRBD1 or TRBD2 (6 bases each). Trimming pared 2 bases from V and 4 bases from J, leaving 21 bases between. CDR1 PRHDT and CDR2 FYEKMQ come from the germline V gene (reference sequence). This CDR3 is built from 17 residues. CDR3 in amino acids: CASSLRRRGTTFYEQYV. The CDR3 DNA reads TGTGCCAGCAGCTTACGGCGCCGCGGGACAACCTTTTACGAGCAGTACGTC.

This clonotype was found a few times. This chain links TRBV12-3 or TRBV12-4 with TRBJ1-2; perhaps TRBD1 as D (6 bases). Trimming left V 5 bases short and J 6 bases short, with 10 bases between. The CDR3 is made up of 12 amino acids. CDR3 residues: CASSPQGHGYTF. The CDR3, as DNA: TGTGCCAGCAGTCCCCAGGGGCATGGCTACACCTTC.

The V gene is TRBV20-1, the J gene TRBJ1-1, with D perhaps matching TRBD1 (6 bases). The CDR3 runs to 14 residues. The V and J ends lost 1 base and 0 bases respectively, with 9 bases between them. CDR1 and CDR2 from the germline V gene are DFQATT and SNEGSKA (reference sequence). CDR3 nucleotides: TGCAGTGCTAGAGTACAGGGTTTGAACACTGAAGCTTTCTTT. It specifies CSARVQGLNTEAFF.

This chain links TRBV12-3 or TRBV12-4 with TRBJ2-7, with D uncertain. V gave up 5 bases and J gave up 6 bases, with 8 bases separating them. The CDR3 loop spans 11 amino acids. The CDR3 is CASSTLLEQYF. Written as DNA, the CDR3 is TGTGCCAGCAGTACCCTCCTCGAGCAGTACTTC.

Ten or more counts support this clonotype. This chain connects TRBV6-2 or TRBV6-3 to TRBJ2-2; no firm D call. Germline CDR1 is MNHEY and CDR2 is SVGEGT. This CDR3 region has 14 residues. V was pared by 7 bases and J by 1 base, with 10 bases between. CDR3 DNA sequence: TGTGCCAGCAATTTTAACTGGAACACCGGGGAGCTGTTTTTT. Its translation: CASNFNWNTGELFF.